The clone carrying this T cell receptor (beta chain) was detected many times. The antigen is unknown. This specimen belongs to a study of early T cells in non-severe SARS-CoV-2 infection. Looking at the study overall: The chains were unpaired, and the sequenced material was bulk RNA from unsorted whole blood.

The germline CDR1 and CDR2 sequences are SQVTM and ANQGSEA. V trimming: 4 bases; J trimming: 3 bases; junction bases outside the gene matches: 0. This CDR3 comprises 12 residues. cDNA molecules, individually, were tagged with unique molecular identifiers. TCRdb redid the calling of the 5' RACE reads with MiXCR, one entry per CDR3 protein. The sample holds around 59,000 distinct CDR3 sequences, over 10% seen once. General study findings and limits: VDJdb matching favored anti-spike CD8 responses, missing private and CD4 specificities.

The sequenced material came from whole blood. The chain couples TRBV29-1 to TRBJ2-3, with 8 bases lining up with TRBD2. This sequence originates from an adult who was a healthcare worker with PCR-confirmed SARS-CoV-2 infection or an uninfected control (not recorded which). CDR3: CSVGLATDTQYF. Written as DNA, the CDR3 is TGCAGCGTTGGACTAGCGACAGATACGCAGTATTTT.